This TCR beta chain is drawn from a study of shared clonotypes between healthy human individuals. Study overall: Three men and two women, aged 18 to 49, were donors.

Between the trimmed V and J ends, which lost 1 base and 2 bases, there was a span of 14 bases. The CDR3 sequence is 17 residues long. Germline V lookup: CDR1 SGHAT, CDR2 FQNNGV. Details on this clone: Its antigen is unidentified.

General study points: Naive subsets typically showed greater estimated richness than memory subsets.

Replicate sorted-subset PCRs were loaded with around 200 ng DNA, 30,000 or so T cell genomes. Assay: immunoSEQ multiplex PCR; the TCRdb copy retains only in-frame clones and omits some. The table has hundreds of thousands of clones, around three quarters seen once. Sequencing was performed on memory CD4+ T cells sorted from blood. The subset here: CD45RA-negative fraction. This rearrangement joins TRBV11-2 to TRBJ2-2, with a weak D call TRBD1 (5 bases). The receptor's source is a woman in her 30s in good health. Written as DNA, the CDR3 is TGTGCCAGCAGCTTAGGGGCACGGACACCCAACACCGGGGAGCTGTTTTTT. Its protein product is CASSLGARTPNTGELFF.